This paragraph covers one T cell receptor (beta chain) sequence. Per the original methods: Nucleated cell number was recorded as an estimate derived from reference gene primer amplification. The data were produced by immunoSEQ multiplex PCR, yet TCRdb's version contains in-frame clones alone and is incomplete. Clone size and V and J calls were adopted from that table, with D and trimming inferred from the DNA. The sample carries a few hundred thousand clones, 80% to 90% recorded once. The data stem from a study of blood T cell repertoires in COVID-19. Study-level background: Acute and convalescent COVID-19 samples came from the United States, Italy and Spain. PBMCs, B-cell-depleted T cells, or T cells provided the cDNA or gDNA that made up the material.

The length of the CDR3 is 15 residues. J gave up 7 bases and V 6 bases, and 10 bases lay outside the gene matches. Germline values: CDR1 MRHNA, CDR2 SNTAGT. The sequenced sample consisted of peripheral blood. V usage is TRBV6-4 and J usage is TRBJ1-5; 9 nucleotides match TRBD1. The receptor was isolated from a middle-aged man with active or convalescent COVID-19. The CDR3 DNA is TGTGCCAGCAGCAGGACAGGGGAAGGTGGCCAGCCCCAGCATTTT. It encodes CASSRTGEGGQPQHF.